This TCR beta chain came from a study of Ad26.COV2.S vaccination and SARS-CoV-2 variants. Profiling relied on immunoSEQ multiplex PCR, and the TCRdb table lists in-frame clones only, not all of them. The table includes 250,000 or so clones, roughly 89% detected once. The V end lost 8 bases, the J end lost 3 bases, and 11 bases lay between the germline ends. This CDR3 comprises 13 residues. This sample's treatment: roughly 18 received Ad26.COV2.S at low or high dose, single or two shots; about 5 received placebo; per-sample allocation not given. Material that was analyzed had been drawn on day 63 after the first vaccine or placebo injection.

The source was peripheral blood, collected in a trial of Ad26.COV2.S vaccine versus placebo. This clonotype was obtained from a person aged 18 to 59 who received the Ad26.COV2.S COVID-19 vaccine or a placebo. This chain links TRBV23-1 with TRBJ2-1; D remains unclear. TRBV23-1 is identified as an open reading frame with a role that is uncertain. This CDR3 reads CASRTRRYNEQFF. CDR3 DNA sequence: TGCGCCAGCCGGACCCGGCGCTACAATGAGCAGTTCTTC.